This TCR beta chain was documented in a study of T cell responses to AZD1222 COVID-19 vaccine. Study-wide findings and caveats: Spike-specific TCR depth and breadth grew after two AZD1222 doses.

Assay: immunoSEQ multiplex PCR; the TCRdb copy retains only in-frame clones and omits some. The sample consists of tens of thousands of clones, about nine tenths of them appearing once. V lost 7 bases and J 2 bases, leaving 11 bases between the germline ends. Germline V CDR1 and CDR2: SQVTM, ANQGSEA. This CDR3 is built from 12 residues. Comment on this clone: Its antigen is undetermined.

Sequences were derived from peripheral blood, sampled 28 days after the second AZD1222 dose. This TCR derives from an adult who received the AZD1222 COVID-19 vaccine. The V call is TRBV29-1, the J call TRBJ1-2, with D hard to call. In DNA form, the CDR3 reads TGCAGCGACGACGGTGCCAACTATGGCTACACCTTC. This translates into CSDDGANYGYTF.